A selection of T cell receptor beta chains follows, all from one sample in a study of T cell responses to AZD1222 COVID-19 vaccine. Some clones are missing from TCRdb's copy, which holds only in-frame ones; the method was immunoSEQ multiplex PCR. The sample has 100,000 or so clones, 85% to 90% seen once. This specimen was peripheral blood, taken 28 days after the second AZD1222 dose. The source is an adult who received the AZD1222 COVID-19 vaccine. Each CDR3 is given with its conserved first and last residue. The D gene is left open where the match is weak. Size values are once, few and many counts, or a class for expanded clones, and some rows have none.

cdr3_aa,cdr3_nt,clone_size,v_call,d_call,j_call
CASSIWTDSPLHF,TGTGCCAGCTCTATCTGGACTGATTCACCCCTCCACTTT,.,TRBV14,.,TRBJ1-6
CASSRDGDTAQYF,TGCGCCAGCAGCCGGGATGGGGACACGGCGCAGTACTTC,few,TRBV4-3,.,TRBJ2-7
CASSFVATLRDLGTSPLHF,TGTGCCAGCAGCTTTGTTGCGACACTCCGGGATTTGGGGACTTCACCCCTCCACTTT,.,TRBV5-6,.,TRBJ1-6
CASSQAIAGGGTDTQYF,TGCGCCAGCAGCCAGGCGATAGCGGGGGGGGGCACAGATACGCAGTATTTT,.,TRBV4-1,TRBD2,TRBJ2-3
CASSESYRSSYNSPLHF,TGTGCCAGCAGTGAATCCTACCGTAGCTCCTATAATTCACCCCTCCACTTT,.,TRBV25-1,.,TRBJ1-6
CASSLQGSSYEQYF,TGTGCCAGCAGCTTACAGGGGAGCTCCTACGAGCAGTACTTC,.,TRBV2,TRBD1,TRBJ2-7
CASSLGAAADTGELFF,TGTGCCAGCAGCTTAGGGGCAGCGGCGGACACCGGGGAGCTGTTTTTT,.,TRBV11-3,.,TRBJ2-2
CASSPSLGQETQYF,TGTGCCAGCAGCCCCAGTCTAGGCCAAGAGACCCAGTACTTC,.,TRBV11-1,.,TRBJ2-5
CASSFGGRTTEAFF,TGTGCCAGCAGCTTCGGGGGGAGGACCACTGAAGCTTTCTTT,.,TRBV7-2,.,TRBJ1-1
CASGLTPSYNEQFF,TGTGCTAGTGGTTTAACTCCGTCCTACAATGAGCAGTTCTTC,.,TRBV12-5,.,TRBJ2-1
CASSSVAGGQFF,TGTGCCAGCAGCTCTGTAGCGGGGGGTCAGTTCTTC,.,TRBV7-2,TRBD2,TRBJ2-1
CASSPKWGQPPGELFF,TGTGCCAGCAGCCCCAAGTGGGGACAGCCTCCCGGGGAGCTGTTTTTT,.,TRBV7-8,TRBD1,TRBJ2-2
CASSLSINTIYF,TGTGCCAGCAGTCTAAGCATAAACACCATATATTTT,.,TRBV28,.,TRBJ1-3
CASSETTYGYTF,TGCGCCAGCAGCGAAACGACATATGGCTACACCTTC,.,TRBV5-1,.,TRBJ1-2
CATSRGATSGEGGFF,TGTGCCACCAGCAGAGGGGCGACTAGCGGGGAAGGGGGGTTCTTC,few,TRBV15,TRBD2,TRBJ2-1
CAGSLLGPPYEQYF,TGTGCCGGCAGTTTATTGGGGCCCCCGTACGAGCAGTACTTC,.,TRBV27,.,TRBJ2-7
CASSLAGLRVEAFF,TGTGCCAGCAGCTTAGCGGGATTGCGGGTTGAAGCTTTCTTT,.,TRBV7-2,.,TRBJ1-1
CAWSVSGGPTEAFF,TGTGCCTGGAGTGTCTCGGGGGGGCCCACTGAAGCTTTCTTT,.,TRBV30,.,TRBJ1-1
CASSPLGSGSGNEQFF,TGTGCCAGCTCACCACTAGGTAGCGGGAGTGGTAATGAGCAGTTCTTC,.,TRBV18,TRBD2,TRBJ2-1
CASSVQGGTDTQYF,TGTGCCAGCAGCGTCCAGGGGGGCACAGATACGCAGTATTTT,once,TRBV7-2,TRBD1,TRBJ2-3
CASSENAGSQPQHF,TGTGCCAGCAGTGAAAACGCAGGGTCCCAGCCCCAGCATTTT,.,TRBV2,.,TRBJ1-5
CASSPGRRGSNQPQHF,TGTGCCAGCAGTCCGGGGCGGCGAGGGAGCAATCAGCCCCAGCATTTT,.,TRBV6-2/TRBV6-3,.,TRBJ1-5
CASSWGMGVNTEAFF,TGTGCCAGCAGCTGGGGGATGGGCGTAAACACTGAAGCTTTCTTT,once,TRBV5-5,.,TRBJ1-1
CASGVAGGSTDTQYF,TGTGCCAGCGGAGTAGCGGGGGGCTCCACAGATACGCAGTATTTT,.,TRBV6-4,TRBD2,TRBJ2-3
CASSLTSRTTDTQYF,TGTGCCAGCAGCCTCACGTCGCGAACCACAGATACGCAGTATTTT,.,TRBV5-4,.,TRBJ2-3
CASSHRGPGELFF,TGTGCCAGCAGTCACCGGGGCCCCGGGGAGCTGTTTTTT,.,TRBV6-5,.,TRBJ2-2
CASSSTGTGSYEQYF,TGTGCCAGCAGCTCAACCGGGACAGGGTCCTACGAGCAGTACTTC,.,TRBV7-2,TRBD1,TRBJ2-7
CSVDTGAGTGELFF,TGCAGCGTTGATACGGGGGCCGGAACCGGGGAGCTGTTTTTT,.,TRBV29-1,.,TRBJ2-2